The 24 T cell receptor beta chains below come from one sample, sequenced in a study of T cells after yellow fever vaccination. One entry per CDR3 protein results from TCRdb running MiXCR on the 5' RACE reads. The sample consists of under 550,000 distinct CDR3 sequences, less than 25% of them appearing once. The sample here was PBMCs, taken about 21 days after the first yellow fever vaccination. These receptors were obtained from a man aged 18 to 30 who received the YFV17D yellow fever vaccine.

A few counts support this clonotype. CDR3 in DNA: TGCGCCAGCGCCTCCCGCGGGGGAGATACGCAGTATTTT. Protein sequence: CASASRGGDTQYF. J is TRBJ2-3 and V is TRBV5-1; 7 nucleotides line up with TRBD2. From germline, CDR1 is SGHRS and CDR2 YFSETQ. The CDR3 spans 13 residues. The ends lost 7 bases at V and 5 bases at J; junction bases unmatched: 7.

The chain has TRBV20-1 and TRBJ2-3, with 8 bases aligning to TRBD1. CDR3 size: 11 residues. V gave up 6 bases and J gave up 11 bases; unmatched junction bases: 7. Germline V lookup: CDR1 DFQATT, CDR2 SNEGSKA (reference sequence). Here the CDR3 DNA reads TGCAGTGCCCTCCTCGGGACAGGGCAGTATTTT. Translation: CSALLGTGQYF.

The chain has TRBV7-2 and TRBJ2-1; TRBD2 aligns across 9 bases. The CDR3 covers 12 residues. V lost 2 bases to trimming and J lost 10 bases; unmatched junction nucleotides: 0. Looked up from germline, CDR1 is SGHTA and CDR2 is FQGNSA. The DNA of the CDR3 is TGTGCCAGCAGCTTAAGCGGGGGGGAGCAGTTCTTC. Encoded protein: CASSLSGGEQFF.

The rearrangement uses TRBV6-1 and TRBJ1-5; D gene ambiguous. Germline V gene lookup returns CDR1 MNHNS and CDR2 SASEGT. V lost 6 bases, J lost 3 bases, and 15 bases lay in between. The CDR3 length is 15 residues. The CDR3 DNA follows: TGTGCCAGCAGCCCCCAAGCGGGCTTCAATCAGCCCCAGCATTTT. Protein product: CASSPQAGFNQPQHF.

This clonotype has ten or more counts. CDR3 in amino acids: CASSPMQSNYGYTF. CDR3 nucleotide sequence: TGTGCCAGCAGCCCTATGCAGTCTAACTATGGCTACACCTTC. J is TRBJ1-2 and V is TRBV5-6, with D unresolved. The length of the CDR3 is 14 residues. Germline-derived CDR1 and CDR2 are SGHDT and YYEEEE. Trimming shortened V by 4 bases and J by 0 bases, and 10 bases separated the two germline ends.

This clonotype appeared a single time. The chain joins TRBV19 to TRBJ2-7; 7 bases are a match to TRBD2. With V trimmed by 5 bases and J by 6 bases, 13 bases remained unmatched. CDR1 is LNHDA and CDR2 is SQIVND in the germline V gene (reference sequence). This CDR3 has 15 amino acids. CDR3 sequence reads: CASSVRGDTEVEQYF. DNA of the CDR3: TGTGCCAGTAGTGTTCGGGGGGATACTGAGGTCGAGCAGTACTTC.

This rearrangement joins TRBV23-1 to TRBJ2-6; D call uncertain. TRBV23-1 is classed as an ORF, of uncertain function. V was cut by 11 bases and J by 0 bases, with 11 bases left in between. The CDR3 length is 14 residues. The CDR3 sequence: CAPRPNSGANVLTF. The CDR3 coding sequence is TGCGCCCCCAGACCCAACTCTGGGGCCAACGTCCTGACTTTC.

On this clonotype itself: A much larger clone is a single base away; this may be a read error. This chain links TRBV3-1 with TRBJ1-2, with a tentative D call TRBD1 (6 bases). Germline CDR1 is LGHDT and CDR2 is YNNKEL (reference sequence). Trimming stripped 0 bases from V and 2 bases from J, with 7 bases between. The CDR3 extends over 14 amino acids. CDR3 in amino acids: CASSQEDSNYGYTF. CDR3 bases: TGTGCCAGCAGCCAAGAGGACAGCAACTATGGCTACACCTTC.

This clonotype occurred a few times. The chain combines TRBV11-3 with TRBJ2-1; TRBD2 matches at 16 bases. The ends lost 3 bases at V and 5 bases at J; junction bases unmatched: 1. The germline V gene has CDR1 SGHNT and CDR2 YENEEA. The CDR3 contains 16 residues. CDR3 coding DNA: TGTGCCAGCAGCTTGGGACTAGCGGGGGGGAACAATGAGCAGTTCTTC. It codes for CASSLGLAGGNNEQFF.

V and J are TRBV5-1 and TRBJ2-2, with D perhaps being TRBD1 or TRBD2 (5 bases each). Per germline, CDR1 SGHRS and CDR2 YFSETQ. This CDR3 spans 13 amino acids. V dropped 2 bases and J dropped 9 bases, with 11 bases sitting between them. CDR3 residues: CASSFPRGWELFF. As DNA, the CDR3 is TGCGCCAGCAGCTTTCCACGGGGCTGGGAGCTGTTTTTT. Full variable domain (missing parts from reference TRBV5-1 and TRBJ2-2): KAGVTQTPRYLIKTRGQQVTLSCSPISGHRSVSWYQQTPGQGLQFLFEYFSETQRNKGNFPGRFSGRQFSNSRSEMNVSTLELGDSALYLCASSFPRGWELFFGEGSRLTVL.

This clonotype was counted once. CDR3 nucleotide sequence: TGTGCCAGCAGCTTAAGCAGGGGGCGCCACTATGGCTACACCTTC. It encodes CASSLSRGRHYGYTF. V gene TRBV7-2 combines with J gene TRBJ1-2, with 8 bases fitting TRBD1. V lost 2 bases, J lost 3 bases, and 5 bases stayed unmatched. Per the germline V gene, CDR1 is SGHTA and CDR2 is FQGNSA. The CDR3 is made up of 15 amino acids.

This chain joins TRBV6-6 and TRBJ1-5, with unresolved D. CDR3 size: 12 residues. The V gene lost 8 bases and the J gene lost 11 bases, with 16 bases spanning the gap. In germline, CDR1 is MNHNY, CDR2 SVGAGI (reference sequence). CDR3 protein: CASSTPTGAQHF. CDR3 in DNA: TGTGCCAGCTCTACCCCGACTGGAGCCCAGCATTTT.

This sequence joins TRBV5-1 and TRBJ2-1; 11 bases fit TRBD2. The CDR3 is 16 amino acids. Unmatched junction bases numbered 13, after V lost 4 bases and J lost 10 bases. Germline loops: CDR1 SGHRS, CDR2 YFSETQ. Here the CDR3 reads CASSALLAGAAQEQFF. The CDR3, as DNA: TGCGCCAGCAGCGCCTTACTAGCGGGGGCCGCCCAGGAGCAGTTCTTC.

There are a few counts of this clonotype. The CDR3 DNA is TGTGCCTGGTTCGCTATCAGGGGAGCCAAAAACATTCAGTACTTC. It is translated as CAWFAIRGAKNIQYF. V usage is TRBV30 and J usage is TRBJ2-4; tentative D call: TRBD1 (6 bases). V was trimmed by 5 bases and J by 0 bases, leaving 14 bases between them. CDR1 and CDR2 from the germline V gene are GTSNPN and SVGIG (reference sequence). The CDR3 covers 15 residues.

The genes are TRBV7-2 and TRBJ2-7; D might be TRBD1 (6 bases). Germline CDR1 SGHTA, CDR2 FQGNSA. Trimming shortened V by 4 bases and J by 3 bases, and 10 bases separated the two germline ends. The CDR3 runs to 13 residues. This CDR3 is CASSSDRSYEQYV. The CDR3 DNA follows: TGTGCCAGCAGCTCAGACAGGAGCTACGAGCAGTACGTC.

This clonotype came up a few times. V and J are TRBV6-1 and TRBJ1-6, with D unclear. Germline V CDR1 and CDR2: MNHNS, SASEGT. The CDR3 loop spans 15 amino acids. Trimming took off 7 bases at V and 6 bases at J, with 16 bases between the two ends. CDR3 in amino acids: CASTTTPDFNSPLHF. DNA of the CDR3: TGTGCCAGCACGACTACCCCCGATTTTAATTCACCCCTCCACTTT.

The genes are TRBV2 and TRBJ1-6, with no clear D. Trimming took 3 bases from V and 9 from J, leaving 12 bases between them. There are 14 residues in the CDR3. Germline CDR1 is SNHLY and CDR2 is FYNNEI. The CDR3 DNA reads as TGTGCCAGCAGTGAGAGTTTTAGTGGTTCACCCCTCCACTTT. Protein: CASSESFSGSPLHF.

The rearrangement uses TRBV5-1 and TRBJ2-3; 9 positions agree with TRBD2. V lost 4 bases, J lost 4 bases, and 19 bases stayed unmatched. CDR1 is SGHRS and CDR2 is YFSETQ in the germline V gene. CDR3 length: 19 amino acids. The CDR3 protein is CASSQGGRRGGRMPDTQYF. DNA of the CDR3: TGCGCCAGCAGCCAAGGAGGTAGGCGGGGGGGCCGGATGCCAGATACGCAGTATTTT.

Only a few counts were recorded for this clonotype. V usage is TRBV20-1 and J usage is TRBJ1-1; D is unresolved. This CDR3 has 11 residues. Germline lookup yields CDR1 DFQATT and CDR2 SNEGSKA (reference sequence). With 8 bases removed from V and 0 bases from J, the gap between germline ends came to 7 bases. The CDR3, as DNA: TGCAGTTTGCGTGTGAACACTGAAGCTTTCTTT. Translation gives CSLRVNTEAFF.

The chain is built from TRBV27 and TRBJ2-2; 8 bases fit TRBD2. Germline values: CDR1 MNHEY, CDR2 SMNVEV (reference sequence). CDR3 length equals 16 residues. Trimming took 5 bases from V and 0 from J; bases not matched to a gene: 5. The CDR3 bases are TGTGCCAGCAGTGGTAGCGGGACCTCGAACACCGGGGAGCTGTTTTTT. Protein: CASSGSGTSNTGELFF.

Ten or more counts support this clonotype. The gene calls are TRBV29-1 and TRBJ1-1; D is uncertain. Germline V lookup: CDR1 SQVTM, CDR2 ANQGSEA. Trimming cost V 3 bases and J 9 bases, with 14 bases left between them. The CDR3 has 12 residues. The CDR3 here is CSVDPTVGQAFF. CDR3 coding DNA: TGCAGCGTTGACCCCACAGTAGGTCAAGCTTTCTTT.

This CDR3 is CASSPRQGQQTQYF. CDR3 in DNA: TGTGCCAGCAGTCCCAGACAGGGACAACAGACCCAGTACTTC. This chain joins TRBV6-2 or TRBV6-3 and TRBJ2-5; 7 positions match TRBD1. V was clipped by 5 bases and J by 6 bases; unmatched bases: 9. This CDR3 has 14 residues. Germline V gene sequence: CDR1 MNHEY, CDR2 SVGEGT.

This clonotype was counted ten times or more. This chain joins TRBV7-9 and TRBJ2-1, with a weak D call TRBD1 (5 bases). The V and J ends lost 2 bases and 9 bases respectively, with 5 bases between them. The CDR3 has 11 residues. Germline V CDR1 and CDR2: SEHNR, FQNEAQ (reference sequence). The chain's CDR3 is CASSLRGEQFF. The CDR3 bases are TGTGCCAGCAGCTTAAGGGGTGAGCAGTTCTTC.

This clonotype was counted only a few times. This sequence joins TRBV5-1 and TRBJ2-1; tentative D call: TRBD1 (5 bases). The CDR3 consists of 13 residues. In germline, CDR1 is SGHRS, CDR2 YFSETQ. V was pared by 5 bases and J by 7 bases, with 13 bases between. DNA for the CDR3: TGCGCCAGCAGACTACAGGTGACGAATGAGCAGTTCTTC. This gives the protein CASRLQVTNEQFF.